Below, one T cell receptor beta chain is given with its context. These data are taken from a study of shared clonotypes between healthy human individuals. Naive-designated CD8 cells lacked CD45RO, were positively enriched for CCR7, and omitted terminally differentiated effector memory CD45RA+ cells. The CDR3 contains 14 residues. The V gene end was trimmed by 4 bases and the J gene end by 17 bases; junction bases not matched to a gene: 16. Looked up from germline, CDR1 is SGHAT and CDR2 is FQNNGV. Using immunoSEQ multiplex PCR, the repertoire was profiled, and TCRdb retains in-frame clones only, with some absent. The sample lists around 620,000 clones; 90% to 95% were seen once.

The clonotype was recovered from a young woman in good health. The rearrangement joins TRBV11-2 to TRBJ1-4; 7 bases are shared with TRBD1. Material for sequencing was naive CD8+ T cells sorted from blood. CDR3 DNA: TGTGCCAGCAGCTCACCAGCCTCCGGGACAGCACTTTTTTTT. Protein sequence: CASSSPASGTALFF.